The 5 T cell receptor beta chains in this list originate from one sample, sequenced in a study of blood T cell repertoires in COVID-19. TCRdb keeps only in-frame clones here, not all; method: immunoSEQ multiplex PCR. The sample yields about 220,000 clones, 70% to 90% seen once. Sequencing was done on a sample of PBMCs or T cells enriched from blood (not recorded which). The receptors were gathered from a woman in her thirties or forties with acute COVID-19.

The V gene is TRBV4-1, the J gene TRBJ2-1, with D possibly being TRBD2 (6 bases). Germline V CDR1 and CDR2: MGHRA, YSYEKL. The ends were cut back, 1 base at V and 3 bases at J, with 16 bases in the middle. The CDR3 loop spans 17 amino acids. The CDR3 loop reads CASSQAHQRGLYNEQFF. The CDR3, as DNA: TGCGCCAGCAGCCAAGCTCACCAACGGGGACTCTACAATGAGCAGTTCTTC.

This clone came up a few times. The chain employs TRBV27 and TRBJ1-2; perhaps TRBD1 as D (6 bases). V dropped 4 bases and J dropped 4 bases, with 10 bases sitting between them. The germline gives CDR1 MNHEY, CDR2 SMNVEV (reference sequence). The CDR3 is 13 amino acids. CDR3 in amino acids: CASSYGGAYGYTF. CDR3 DNA: TGTGCCAGCAGTTACGGGGGGGCCTATGGCTACACCTTC.

The J gene is TRBJ1-1, the V gene TRBV30, with D perhaps matching TRBD1 (6 bases). Germline V gives CDR1 GTSNPN, CDR2 SVGIG (reference sequence). There are 13 residues in the CDR3. V dropped 2 bases and J dropped 4 bases, with 11 bases sitting between them. CDR3 amino acids: CAWSPARGTEAFF. The CDR3, as DNA: TGTGCCTGGAGTCCGGCCAGGGGCACTGAAGCTTTCTTT.

The chain recombines TRBV6-5 with TRBJ1-2, with TRBD1 matching over 7 bases. The V segment lost 7 bases and the J segment 8 bases; nucleotides outside the gene matches: 4. This CDR3 is 11 amino acids long. CDR1 and CDR2 from the germline V gene are MNHEY and SVGAGI. CDR3 loop: CASKEGGGYTF. The CDR3 DNA sequence: TGTGCCAGCAAAGAAGGGGGCGGCTACACCTTC.

The chain's CDR3 is CASSGASYNEKLFF. The DNA of the CDR3 is TGTGCCAGCAGCGGCGCTAGCTACAATGAAAAACTGTTTTTT. This chain links TRBV9 with TRBJ1-4, with D unclear. Germline V lookup: CDR1 SGDLS, CDR2 YYNGEE. The CDR3 contains 14 residues. The V and J ends lost 3 bases and 5 bases respectively, with 11 bases between them.